This T cell receptor (beta chain) is from a study of shared clonotypes between healthy human individuals. After removal of 4 bases from V and 6 bases from J, the junction contained 10 bases not matched to a gene. Germline lookup yields CDR1 SGHNT and CDR2 YYREEE (reference sequence). CDR3 length: 16 residues. Study-level results: Depth was large, yet rarefaction showed that sorted-subset sequencing was incomplete. Sharing across a few donors was seen in 4% to 5% of naive CD4 clonotypes. Compared with memory subsets, naive subsets generally had larger estimated richness.

Sequencing was performed with immunoSEQ multiplex PCR; in TCRdb, only in-frame clones are kept and a portion is missing. In the table there are approximately 980,000 clones, 76% of which are singletons. This clone was observed a single time. Its cognate antigen is unknown. This chain joins TRBV5-4 and TRBJ1-2; 12 positions agree with TRBD1. The sample taken for sequencing was memory CD4+ T cells sorted from blood. Indicated subset: CD45RA-negative fraction. The receptor's source is a man younger than 35 in good health. The CDR3 nucleotides read TGTGCCAGCAGCCACCCTGGGACAGGGGGCGTGGATGGCTACACCTTC. Protein: CASSHPGTGGVDGYTF.